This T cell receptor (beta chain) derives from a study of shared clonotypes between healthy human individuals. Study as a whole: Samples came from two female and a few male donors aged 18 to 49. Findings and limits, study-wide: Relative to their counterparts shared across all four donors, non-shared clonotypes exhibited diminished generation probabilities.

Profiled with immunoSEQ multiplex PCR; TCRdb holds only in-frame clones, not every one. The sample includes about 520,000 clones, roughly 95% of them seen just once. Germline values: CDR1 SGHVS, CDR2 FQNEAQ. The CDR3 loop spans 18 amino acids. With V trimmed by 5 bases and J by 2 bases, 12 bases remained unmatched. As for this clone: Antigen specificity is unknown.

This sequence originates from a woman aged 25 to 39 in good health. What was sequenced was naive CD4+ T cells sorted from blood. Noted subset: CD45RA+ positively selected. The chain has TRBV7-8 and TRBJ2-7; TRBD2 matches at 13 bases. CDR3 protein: CASSTGTSGTAGAYEQYF. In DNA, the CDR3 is TGTGCCAGCAGCACCGGGACTAGCGGGACCGCCGGAGCCTACGAGCAGTACTTC.